The rows below give T cell receptor beta chains drawn from one sample of a study of cytomegalovirus exposure and HLA in healthy donors. Assay used: immunoSEQ multiplex PCR; TCRdb lists only in-frame clones, some missing. Recorded for this sample: about 48,000 clones. Sequencing was done on a sample of PBMCs. These receptors came from a male donor in good health and CMV-seropositive. CDR3s include the opening cysteine and the closing phenylalanine or tryptophan. Fields, in order: J gene, D gene, V gene, CDR3 DNA, CDR3 protein. A D gene is named only where the DNA matches it firmly.

j_gene: TRBJ2-5; d_gene: TRBD2; v_gene: TRBV7-9; CDR3nt: TGTGCCAGCAGCGGCTTTAGCGGGGGACAAGAGACCCAGTACTTC; CDR3aa: CASSGFSGGQETQYF
j_gene: TRBJ2-7; d_gene: TRBD1; v_gene: TRBV5-5; CDR3nt: TGTGCCAGCAGCTTGGGACAGGGGGCCTCCTACGAGCAGTACTTC; CDR3aa: CASSLGQGASYEQYF
j_gene: TRBJ2-3; d_gene: TRBD1; v_gene: TRBV7-9; CDR3nt: TGTGCCAGCAGCTTAGCAGTGACAGGGGGGCGAAGCACAGATACGCAGTATTTT; CDR3aa: CASSLAVTGGRSTDTQYF
j_gene: TRBJ1-5; d_gene: -; v_gene: TRBV30; CDR3nt: TGTGCCTGGAGAAAAGGGGCAAATCAGCCCCAGCATTTT; CDR3aa: CAWRKGANQPQHF
j_gene: TRBJ2-1; d_gene: -; v_gene: TRBV9; CDR3nt: TGTGCCAGCAGCGTAGGTACTAGGGTGGGTCACAATGAGCAGTTCTTC; CDR3aa: CASSVGTRVGHNEQFF
j_gene: TRBJ1-3; d_gene: -; v_gene: TRBV10-3; CDR3nt: TGTGCCATCAGTAGGACAGCGGAGAGCTCTGGAAACACCATATATTTT; CDR3aa: CAISRTAESSGNTIYF
j_gene: TRBJ2-3; d_gene: TRBD2; v_gene: TRBV6-1; CDR3nt: TGTGCCAGCAGTGAGAGCGGGGGTGCAGATACGCAGTATTTT; CDR3aa: CASSESGGADTQYF
j_gene: TRBJ2-1; d_gene: -; v_gene: TRBV7-6; CDR3nt: TGTGCCAGCAGCTCACAACCCCAGAATGAGCAGTTCTTC; CDR3aa: CASSSQPQNEQFF
j_gene: TRBJ1-4; d_gene: -; v_gene: TRBV30; CDR3nt: TGTGCCTGGAGGCAGGGATTCTCTGGTTCCGAAAAACTGTTTTTT; CDR3aa: CAWRQGFSGSEKLFF
j_gene: TRBJ2-2; d_gene: TRBD2; v_gene: TRBV27; CDR3nt: TGTGCCAGCAGTTTAAGGGCTAGCGGGGGCCCCACCGGGGAGCTGTTTTTT; CDR3aa: CASSLRASGGPTGELFF
j_gene: TRBJ1-2; d_gene: TRBD1; v_gene: TRBV28; CDR3nt: TGTGCCAGCTCAAAGGACAGGTCCTATGGCTACACCTTC; CDR3aa: CASSKDRSYGYTF
j_gene: TRBJ2-2; d_gene: TRBD2; v_gene: TRBV11-2; CDR3nt: TGTGCCAGCAGCTTAGGAACCGGGACTAGAAAGGGGGGGGAGCTGTTTTTT; CDR3aa: CASSLGTGTRKGGELFF
j_gene: TRBJ2-1; d_gene: TRBD1; v_gene: TRBV13; CDR3nt: TGTGCCAGCAGCAGGGGGCCCCCTTTGTATGAGCAGTTCTTC; CDR3aa: CASSRGPPLYEQFF
j_gene: TRBJ1-2; d_gene: TRBD1; v_gene: TRBV2; CDR3nt: TGTGCCAGCACTGAGACAGGGGAGGGCTATGGCTACACCTTC; CDR3aa: CASTETGEGYGYTF
j_gene: TRBJ2-5; d_gene: -; v_gene: TRBV4-1; CDR3nt: TGCGCCAGCAGCCAATACTTCGGGACCCAGTACTTC; CDR3aa: CASSQYFGTQYF
j_gene: TRBJ2-7; d_gene: -; v_gene: TRBV11-2; CDR3nt: TGTGCCAGCAGCTTAGGGGTTAGCTATGAGCAGTACTTC; CDR3aa: CASSLGVSYEQYF
j_gene: TRBJ2-7; d_gene: TRBD1; v_gene: TRBV28; CDR3nt: TGTGCCAGCAGATGGACAGGGGAGTCCTACGAGCAGTACTTC; CDR3aa: CASRWTGESYEQYF
j_gene: TRBJ1-1; d_gene: -; v_gene: TRBV6-1; CDR3nt: TGTGCCAGCAGTTTGGGCCGCCTGAACACTGAAGCTTTCTTT; CDR3aa: CASSLGRLNTEAFF
j_gene: TRBJ2-2; d_gene: TRBD2; v_gene: TRBV5-1; CDR3nt: TGCGCCAGCAGCCAGGGACTAGCGGGGGACACCGGGGAGCTGTTTTTT; CDR3aa: CASSQGLAGDTGELFF
j_gene: TRBJ2-7; d_gene: -; v_gene: TRBV27; CDR3nt: TGTGCCAGCAGCCCTACCGGGACTGGGTTTCTTAGCGAGCAGTACTTC; CDR3aa: CASSPTGTGFLSEQYF
j_gene: TRBJ1-4; d_gene: TRBD1; v_gene: TRBV27; CDR3nt: TGTGCCAGCACCCATTACCCGGGACAGGGGGCAGCAACTAATGAAAAACTGTTTTTT; CDR3aa: CASTHYPGQGAATNEKLFF
j_gene: TRBJ2-2; d_gene: TRBD2; v_gene: TRBV6-1; CDR3nt: TGTGCCATCCTACGGACTAGCAAAGGGGAGCTGTTTTTT; CDR3aa: CAILRTSKGELFF
j_gene: TRBJ2-5; d_gene: -; v_gene: TRBV21-1; CDR3nt: TGTGCCAGCAGGGGGGCAGAACAAGAGACCCAGTACTTC; CDR3aa: CASRGAEQETQYF
j_gene: TRBJ1-5; d_gene: TRBD1; v_gene: TRBV19; CDR3nt: TGTGCCAGTAGTATGTGGGACAGTTCAGATCAGCCCCAGCATTTT; CDR3aa: CASSMWDSSDQPQHF
j_gene: TRBJ2-2; d_gene: TRBD1; v_gene: TRBV2; CDR3nt: TGTGCCAGCAGGCCCGGGACAGCGTCATTCCAGAGGACCGGGGAGCTGTTTTTT; CDR3aa: CASRPGTASFQRTGELFF
j_gene: TRBJ2-7; d_gene: -; v_gene: TRBV28; CDR3nt: TGTGCCAGCTTTCAGTTGAACGAGCAGTACTTC; CDR3aa: CASFQLNEQYF
j_gene: TRBJ1-2; d_gene: TRBD1; v_gene: TRBV9; CDR3nt: TGTGCCAGCAGCGTAGAGGGACAGGGTTCCCGGAGGGGTGGCTACACCTTC; CDR3aa: CASSVEGQGSRRGGYTF
j_gene: TRBJ2-7; d_gene: TRBD1; v_gene: TRBV14; CDR3nt: TGTGCCAGCAGCCAAGATTGGACAGGGGGCGGCACCGAGCAGTACTTC; CDR3aa: CASSQDWTGGGTEQYF
j_gene: TRBJ1-1; d_gene: TRBD1; v_gene: TRBV7-3; CDR3nt: TGTGCCAGCAGCTTAATTGGGGGACAGATGAACACTGAAGCTTTCTTT; CDR3aa: CASSLIGGQMNTEAFF
j_gene: TRBJ1-5; d_gene: -; v_gene: TRBV4-1; CDR3nt: TGCGCCAGCAGCCTGCACATCCGTGGGGGCGTAGGACGTTTTCAGCCCCAGCATTTT; CDR3aa: CASSLHIRGGVGRFQPQHF
j_gene: TRBJ1-2; d_gene: -; v_gene: TRBV9; CDR3nt: TGTGCCAGCAGCGTGAGGACGGACACATATGGCTACACCTTC; CDR3aa: CASSVRTDTYGYTF
j_gene: TRBJ2-5; d_gene: TRBD2; v_gene: TRBV4-2; CDR3nt: TGTGCCAGCAGCCCACGACTAGCGGATCCCTCAGAGACCCAGTACTTC; CDR3aa: CASSPRLADPSETQYF
j_gene: TRBJ2-7; d_gene: TRBD1; v_gene: TRBV7-9; CDR3nt: TGTGCCAGCAGCTTACAGACAGGGGGCGAAATCTACGAGCAGTACTTC; CDR3aa: CASSLQTGGEIYEQYF
j_gene: TRBJ1-1; d_gene: -; v_gene: TRBV30; CDR3nt: TGTGCCAGAACCAGGGTGAGCACTGAAGCTTTCTTT; CDR3aa: CARTRVSTEAFF
j_gene: TRBJ2-7; d_gene: -; v_gene: TRBV5-4; CDR3nt: TGTGCCAGCAGCCCAAACACACGGGACGAGCAGTACTTC; CDR3aa: CASSPNTRDEQYF
j_gene: TRBJ2-7; d_gene: -; v_gene: TRBV6-1; CDR3nt: TGTGCCAGCACAATAGGGGAATCCTACGAGCAGTACTTC; CDR3aa: CASTIGESYEQYF
j_gene: TRBJ1-3; d_gene: -; v_gene: TRBV6-1; CDR3nt: TGTGCCAGCAGTGCTGAGGGTTACACCATATATTTT; CDR3aa: CASSAEGYTIYF
j_gene: TRBJ2-3; d_gene: -; v_gene: TRBV27; CDR3nt: TGTGCCAGCGGAGAGGCAGGGAAAGATACGCAGTATTTT; CDR3aa: CASGEAGKDTQYF
j_gene: TRBJ2-7; d_gene: -; v_gene: TRBV7-9; CDR3nt: TGTGCCAGCAGCTTTCTGGGCAGGGGCTACGAGCAGTACTTC; CDR3aa: CASSFLGRGYEQYF
j_gene: TRBJ1-4; d_gene: -; v_gene: TRBV18; CDR3nt: TGTGCCAGCTCACCACGGGTGACAGATCATAATGAAAAACTGTTTTTT; CDR3aa: CASSPRVTDHNEKLFF
j_gene: TRBJ1-6; d_gene: -; v_gene: TRBV7-7; CDR3nt: TGTGCCAGCAGCTTAGGGGGGGAAAAGGCACCCCTCCACTTT; CDR3aa: CASSLGGEKAPLHF
j_gene: TRBJ2-5; d_gene: TRBD2; v_gene: TRBV5-6; CDR3nt: TGTGCCAGCAGCTTGGCCCGGGGGCGGGGGGGAGTCTGGGAGACCCAGTACTTC; CDR3aa: CASSLARGRGGVWETQYF
j_gene: TRBJ2-3; d_gene: TRBD1; v_gene: TRBV2; CDR3nt: TGTGCCAGCCGGGACAGGGAACGTTCGGATACGCAGTATTTT; CDR3aa: CASRDRERSDTQYF
j_gene: TRBJ1-3; d_gene: TRBD1; v_gene: TRBV10-3; CDR3nt: TGTGCCATCGCCGATAGGACAGGGGGGCATGGAAACACCATATATTTT; CDR3aa: CAIADRTGGHGNTIYF
j_gene: TRBJ2-1; d_gene: -; v_gene: TRBV5-6; CDR3nt: TGTGCCAGCAGCTTTGCAGGCCTTTACAATGAGCAGTTCTTC; CDR3aa: CASSFAGLYNEQFF
j_gene: TRBJ2-7; d_gene: TRBD1; v_gene: TRBV19; CDR3nt: TGTGCCAGTATGGACAGGACCTACGAGCAGTACTTC; CDR3aa: CASMDRTYEQYF
j_gene: TRBJ2-3; d_gene: -; v_gene: TRBV2; CDR3nt: TGTGCCAGCAGTGAAAGGGGACACCACTCCACAGATACGCAGTATTTT; CDR3aa: CASSERGHHSTDTQYF
j_gene: TRBJ2-7; d_gene: -; v_gene: TRBV7-6; CDR3nt: TGTGCCAGCAGCCCCCCAGGCTCCTACGAGCAGTACTTC; CDR3aa: CASSPPGSYEQYF
j_gene: TRBJ2-1; d_gene: -; v_gene: TRBV4-1; CDR3nt: TGCGCCAGCACGCCATCGAGGGCCTCCGATGAGCAGTTCTTC; CDR3aa: CASTPSRASDEQFF
j_gene: TRBJ2-5; d_gene: TRBD1; v_gene: TRBV18; CDR3nt: TGTGCCAGCTCACCACCTGGGCAGGGGGCGCGGGAGACCCAGTACTTC; CDR3aa: CASSPPGQGARETQYF
j_gene: TRBJ2-3; d_gene: -; v_gene: TRBV5-1; CDR3nt: TGCGCCAGCGGAGGGGCCACTAGCACAGATACGCAGTATTTT; CDR3aa: CASGGATSTDTQYF
j_gene: TRBJ2-5; d_gene: TRBD1; v_gene: TRBV28; CDR3nt: TGTGCCAGCAGTTTCAGAGGGACAGGGTTGCGAGAGACCCAGTACTTC; CDR3aa: CASSFRGTGLRETQYF
j_gene: TRBJ2-6; d_gene: TRBD1; v_gene: TRBV7-8; CDR3nt: TGTGCAACACAGGGGGCGCGGGTGGCTGGGGCCAACGTCCTGACTTTC; CDR3aa: CATQGARVAGANVLTF
j_gene: TRBJ1-1; d_gene: -; v_gene: TRBV10-3; CDR3nt: TGTGCCATCAGTAGCATGAACACTGAAGCTTTCTTT; CDR3aa: CAISSMNTEAFF
j_gene: TRBJ1-2; d_gene: -; v_gene: TRBV5-1; CDR3nt: TGCGCCAGCAGCCCACGGGACACTAACTATGGCTACACCTTC; CDR3aa: CASSPRDTNYGYTF
j_gene: TRBJ1-1; d_gene: TRBD1; v_gene: TRBV30; CDR3nt: TGTGCCTGGAGGGGGACAGGGACCACTGAAGCTTTCTTT; CDR3aa: CAWRGTGTTEAFF
j_gene: TRBJ1-3; d_gene: TRBD1; v_gene: TRBV2; CDR3nt: TGTGCCAGCAGGGGGACAGCAGCGATTTCTGGAAACACCATATATTTT; CDR3aa: CASRGTAAISGNTIYF
j_gene: TRBJ2-2; d_gene: -; v_gene: TRBV7-9; CDR3nt: TGTGCCAGCAGCGACGGACAGTTCCTTTACACCGGGGAGCTGTTTTTT; CDR3aa: CASSDGQFLYTGELFF
j_gene: TRBJ2-7; d_gene: -; v_gene: TRBV7-2; CDR3nt: TGTGCCAGCAGCAGCAGAGCGGGCTATGAGAACTACGAGCAGTACTTC; CDR3aa: CASSSRAGYENYEQYF